The clone carrying this T cell receptor beta chain came up a few times. In TCRdb, the reads were re-called with MiXCR into one record per CDR3 protein. The sample lists about 400,000 distinct CDR3 sequences, 18% occurring once. This sample was included in a study of T cell repertoires in cytomegalovirus infection. About the research overall: Both CMV infection and a matching HLA type were indicated by public TCR beta signatures.

This CDR3 is built from 13 residues. The V end was cut by 6 bases, the J end by 1 base, with 9 bases between. Sequencing was performed on PBMCs. The chain recombines TRBV12-3 or TRBV12-4 with TRBJ2-5; no firm D call. The receptor comes from a human donor in good health (CMV status not recorded). Some clones in this sample may be carry-over from other donors' samples. The CDR3 DNA is TGTGCCAGCAGGTCAGGAGTCCAAGAGACCCAGTACTTC. It is translated as CASRSGVQETQYF.